Listed below are T cell receptor beta chains from one sample, sequenced in a study of blood T cells in healthy people across ages. TCRdb independently ran MiXCR on the 5' RACE reads; one entry per CDR3 protein. The table records hundreds of thousands of distinct CDR3 sequences, more than 20% of them present only once. The sample also formed part of further work on T cells of mothers and their children.

The sequenced material came from blood. Every receptor here comes from a boy aged 5-17 years in good health. The CDR3 runs from the conserved cysteine through the conserved F or W. D genes are given only for firm matches. Not every row has a clone size; where given, it reads once, few, many or a size class.

length: 14
D: -
V: TRBV7-2
size: few
J: TRBJ2-5
CDR3: CASRTRLAEETQYF
DNA: TGTGCCAGTCGAACGCGACTGGCGGAAGAGACCCAGTACTTC

length: 13
D: -
V: TRBV20-1
size: few
J: TRBJ1-6
CDR3: CSASAGRNSPLHF
DNA: TGCAGTGCTAGCGCGGGACGTAATTCACCCCTCCACTTT

length: 14
D: -
V: TRBV19
size: -
J: TRBJ1-1
CDR3: CASSADLMNTEAFF
DNA: TGTGCCAGTAGCGCGGACTTAATGAACACTGAAGCTTTCTTT

length: 14
D: -
V: TRBV3-1
size: -
J: TRBJ1-5
CDR3: CASTPLPGRQPQHF
DNA: TGTGCCAGCACGCCCCTGCCAGGGCGACAGCCCCAGCATTTT

length: 16
D: -
V: TRBV6-5
size: -
J: TRBJ1-4
CDR3: CASSYDAGRPNEKLFF
DNA: TGTGCCAGCAGTTACGATGCGGGACGCCCGAATGAAAAACTGTTTTTT

length: 16
D: -
V: TRBV6-6
size: few
J: TRBJ1-1
CDR3: CASTRGTGRGNTEAFF
DNA: TGTGCCAGCACCCGAGGGACGGGAAGGGGGAACACTGAAGCTTTCTTT

length: 14
D: TRBD2
V: TRBV6-5
size: few
J: TRBJ2-3
CDR3: CASSYRTSTHTQYF
DNA: TGTGCCAGCAGTTACCGGACTAGCACGCATACGCAGTATTTT

length: 14
D: -
V: TRBV7-2
size: -
J: TRBJ2-2
CDR3: CASSTTGRVGELFF
DNA: TGTGCCAGCTCGACGACAGGGAGGGTCGGGGAGCTGTTTTTT

length: 11
D: -
V: TRBV4-3
size: -
J: TRBJ1-2
CDR3: CASRNDYGYTF
DNA: TGCGCCAGCAGAAACGACTATGGCTACACCTTC

length: 14
D: -
V: TRBV11-2
size: -
J: TRBJ2-7
CDR3: CASSDGRGLFEQYF
DNA: TGTGCCAGCTCCGACGGGAGAGGCCTCTTTGAGCAGTACTTC

length: 15
D: TRBD2
V: TRBV10-2
size: -
J: TRBJ2-5
CDR3: CASSGLAGGRQEQYF
DNA: TGCGCCAGCAGTGGGCTAGCGGGAGGACGGCAAGAGCAGTACTTC

length: 15
D: -
V: TRBV7-8
size: few
J: TRBJ1-3
CDR3: CASSPDGSSGNTIYF
DNA: TGTGCCAGCAGCCCGGACGGGAGCTCTGGAAACACCATATATTTT

length: 13
D: TRBD2
V: TRBV6-5
size: few
J: TRBJ2-2
CDR3: CASGRGGTGELFF
DNA: TGTGCCAGCGGGCGGGGAGGGACCGGGGAGCTGTTTTTT

length: 15
D: TRBD2
V: TRBV5-1
size: few
J: TRBJ2-1
CDR3: CASSLVRGELNEQFF
DNA: TGCGCCAGCAGCTTGGTTCGGGGGGAACTCAATGAGCAGTTCTTC

length: 16
D: -
V: TRBV4-3
size: -
J: TRBJ1-5
CDR3: CASSQASTENNQPQHF
DNA: TGCGCCAGCAGCCAAGCGTCTACAGAGAACAATCAGCCCCAGCATTTT

length: 13
D: TRBD1
V: TRBV28
size: -
J: TRBJ1-6
CDR3: CASTTGDYSPLHF
DNA: TGTGCCAGCACGACAGGGGATTACTCACCCCTCCACTTT

length: 16
D: -
V: TRBV7-9
size: -
J: TRBJ2-3
CDR3: CASSPVQRINTDTQYF
DNA: TGTGCCAGCAGCCCCGTTCAGCGTATTAACACAGATACGCAGTATTTT

length: 16
D: -
V: TRBV28
size: -
J: TRBJ2-1
CDR3: CASSLRAGQFYNEQFF
DNA: TGTGCCAGCAGTTTAAGGGCAGGGCAGTTTTACAATGAGCAGTTCTTC

length: 14
D: TRBD1
V: TRBV12-5
size: -
J: TRBJ2-1
CDR3: CASVSTGGPYEQFF
DNA: TGTGCTAGTGTCTCCACAGGGGGACCTTATGAGCAGTTCTTC

length: 19
D: TRBD2
V: TRBV7-2
size: few
J: TRBJ2-7
CDR3: CASSLASGLAGGSRNEQYF
DNA: TGTGCCAGCAGCTTAGCCTCGGGACTAGCGGGGGGATCCAGGAACGAGCAGTACTTC

length: 17
D: TRBD2
V: TRBV6-5
size: few
J: TRBJ2-5
CDR3: CASSYRLAGANRETQYF
DNA: TGTGCCAGCAGTTACCGGCTAGCGGGAGCTAATCGGGAGACCCAGTACTTC

length: 17
D: -
V: TRBV10-3
size: -
J: TRBJ1-6
CDR3: CAISVRLRSSYNSPLHF
DNA: TGTGCCATCAGTGTCCGTCTCCGGAGCTCCTATAATTCACCCCTCCACTTT

length: 14
D: -
V: TRBV12-3/TRBV12-4
size: few
J: TRBJ2-5
CDR3: CASSLGRGPETQYF
DNA: TGTGCCAGCAGTTTAGGAAGGGGTCCCGAGACCCAGTACTTC

length: 15
D: TRBD2
V: TRBV20-1
size: -
J: TRBJ2-7
CDR3: CSARWGLGYSYEQYF
DNA: TGCAGTGCTCGGTGGGGACTAGGATACTCCTACGAGCAGTACTTC

length: 14
D: -
V: TRBV5-1
size: -
J: TRBJ2-6
CDR3: CASGQGTGANVLTF
DNA: TGCGCCAGCGGTCAGGGGACTGGGGCCAACGTCCTGACTTTC

length: 15
D: -
V: TRBV2
size: few
J: TRBJ2-4
CDR3: CASSEVDLAKNIQYF
DNA: TGTGCCAGCAGTGAGGTTGATTTAGCCAAAAACATTCAGTACTTC

length: 15
D: TRBD1
V: TRBV19
size: -
J: TRBJ1-2
CDR3: CASSPGTGGVNGYTF
DNA: TGTGCCAGTAGTCCCGGGACAGGAGGAGTGAATGGCTACACCTTC

length: 18
D: -
V: TRBV5-6
size: few
J: TRBJ2-5
CDR3: CASSLFLSSLEYQETQYF
DNA: TGTGCCAGCAGCTTGTTTCTCTCTTCTCTCGAGTACCAAGAGACCCAGTACTTC

length: 15
D: -
V: TRBV29-1
size: few
J: TRBJ2-4
CDR3: CSVYIPGVVKNIQYF
DNA: TGCAGCGTCTACATTCCAGGGGTGGTCAAAAACATTCAGTACTTC

length: 14
D: -
V: TRBV7-2
size: few
J: TRBJ2-7
CDR3: CASSFQGGGYEQYF
DNA: TGTGCCAGCAGCTTTCAGGGGGGAGGCTACGAGCAGTACTTC

length: 14
D: -
V: TRBV5-5
size: few
J: TRBJ2-7
CDR3: CASSFGPPPYEQYF
DNA: TGTGCCAGCAGCTTTGGCCCTCCCCCCTACGAGCAGTACTTC

length: 17
D: -
V: TRBV6-1
size: few
J: TRBJ1-3
CDR3: CASTVVQASSSGNTIYF
DNA: TGTGCCAGCACGGTGGTCCAGGCCTCGAGCTCTGGAAACACCATATATTTT

length: 16
D: -
V: TRBV5-1
size: few
J: TRBJ1-3
CDR3: CASSAGTGQTWDTIYF
DNA: TGCGCCAGCAGCGCAGGAACAGGACAGACCTGGGACACCATATATTTT

length: 14
D: TRBD1
V: TRBV5-6
size: -
J: TRBJ1-1
CDR3: CASGGDRANTEAFF
DNA: TGTGCCAGCGGGGGGGACAGGGCCAACACTGAAGCTTTCTTT

length: 14
D: -
V: TRBV9
size: few
J: TRBJ1-3
CDR3: CASSIDRSGNTIYF
DNA: TGTGCCAGCAGCATAGACAGATCTGGAAACACCATATATTTT

length: 13
D: TRBD1
V: TRBV29-1
size: -
J: TRBJ2-7
CDR3: CSGQTGGSYEQYF
DNA: TGCAGCGGGCAGACAGGGGGCTCCTACGAGCAGTACTTC

length: 14
D: -
V: TRBV3-1
size: few
J: TRBJ1-1
CDR3: CASSHGGRNTEAFF
DNA: TGTGCCAGCAGCCACGGGGGACGGAACACTGAAGCTTTCTTT

length: 14
D: -
V: TRBV10-2
size: -
J: TRBJ1-5
CDR3: CASRGGPINQPQHF
DNA: TGCGCCAGCAGAGGGGGACCGATCAATCAGCCCCAGCATTTT

length: 15
D: TRBD2
V: TRBV7-2
size: many
J: TRBJ2-5
CDR3: CASSLFSGKGETQYF
DNA: TGTGCCAGCAGCTTATTTAGCGGGAAGGGAGAGACCCAGTACTTC

length: 15
D: TRBD2
V: TRBV15
size: -
J: TRBJ2-1
CDR3: CATSDRTSGGDEQFF
DNA: TGTGCCACCAGCGACCGGACTAGCGGGGGCGATGAGCAGTTCTTC

length: 16
D: -
V: TRBV7-9
size: -
J: TRBJ1-4
CDR3: CASGPGALGTNEKLFF
DNA: TGTGCCAGCGGCCCAGGGGCCCTTGGAACTAATGAAAAACTGTTTTTT